Shown below are 16 T cell receptor beta chains from a single sample sequenced in a study of ipilimumab plus nivolumab after autologous stem cell transplantation listed by TCRdb under 2021. The library was produced with the immunoSEQ multiplex PCR assay. TCRdb re-hosts the immuneACCESS table, in-frame sequences only. Its copies lack some clones; in the studies checked, an unresolved V gene accounts for under half of them, and the cause for the rest is not known. Counted in this sample were just under 9,500 clones; 60% to 70% of them appeared once. Clones ranked in the top ten supply less than 20% of the sample. Material: PBMCs, obtained in a trial of ipilimumab plus nivolumab as post-transplant consolidation. The source is a female donor with multiple myeloma.

V is TRBV5-1 and J is TRBJ1-1, with 7 bases identical to TRBD1. This CDR3 is 15 amino acids long. CDR1 and CDR2 from the germline V gene are SGHRS and YFSETQ. V trimming: 4 bases; J trimming: 3 bases; junction bases outside the gene matches: 9. CDR3 sequence (DNA): TGCGCCAGCAGCGGCCGGACAGGTGGGGACACTGAAGCTTTCTTT. This encodes CASSGRTGGDTEAFF.

The CDR3 spells CASSLYPSGYTDTQYF. The CDR3 DNA reads TGTGCCAGCAGTTTATACCCTAGCGGGTACACAGATACGCAGTATTTT. The V call is TRBV27, the J call TRBJ2-3; 8 positions match TRBD2. This CDR3 contains 16 residues. CDR1 is MNHEY and CDR2 is SMNVEV in the germline V gene (reference sequence). V dropped 1 base and J dropped 2; count of bases not matched to a gene: 5.

This sequence joins TRBV11-3 and TRBJ1-1; D remains unclear. The V end was cut by 3 bases, the J end by 1 base, with 9 bases between. Germline assignment: CDR1 SGHNT and CDR2 YENEEA. CDR3 size: 14 residues. The CDR3 DNA reads TGTGCCAGCAGCTTTTCGACGGGGAACACTGAAGCTTTCTTT. Translation: CASSFSTGNTEAFF.

This chain connects TRBV29-1 to TRBJ2-7; 12 bases align to TRBD1. Germline loops: CDR1 SQVTM, CDR2 ANQGSEA. J gave up 7 bases and V 1 base, and 14 bases lay outside the gene matches. The CDR3 length is 17 residues. This CDR3 reads CSVEASPRDRGLGEQYF. In nucleotides, the CDR3 is TGCAGCGTTGAAGCATCCCCCCGGGACAGGGGGCTGGGGGAGCAGTACTTC.

This clone was seen a handful of times. J is TRBJ2-5 and V is TRBV20-1, with D perhaps matching TRBD1 (6 bases). This CDR3 is built from 11 residues. Germline V lookup: CDR1 DFQATT, CDR2 SNEGSKA (reference sequence). Deletions cut 5 bases from V and 3 bases from J, with 7 bases between. CDR3 region: CSAGGEETQYF. The CDR3 coding sequence is TGCAGTGCTGGGGGCGAAGAGACCCAGTACTTC.

The chain has TRBV5-4 and TRBJ2-1; 9 nucleotides match TRBD2. V was pared by 3 bases and J by 10 bases, with 5 bases of the junction left unmatched. This CDR3 has 13 residues. The germline V gene encodes CDR1 SGHNT and CDR2 YYREEE (reference sequence). DNA for the CDR3: TGTGCCAGCAGCTCGGGACTAGCTAGAGAGCAGTTCTTC. The encoded protein is CASSSGLAREQFF. The full variable domain, completed using reference TRBV5-4 and TRBJ2-1, is ETGVTQSPTHLIKTRGQQVTLRCSSQSGHNTVSWYQQALGQGPQFIFQYYREEENGRGNFPPRFSGLQFPNYSSELNVNALELDDSALYLCASSSGLAREQFFGPGTRLTVL.

This sequence joins TRBV4-3 and TRBJ1-1; 10 nucleotides line up with TRBD1. Germline trimming cut 4 bases from V and 5 bases from J; bases unmatched to any gene: 7. CDR1 and CDR2 from the germline V gene are LGHNA and YSLEER. The CDR3 loop spans 15 amino acids. The CDR3 DNA reads as TGCGCCAGCAGCCGGGGGCGGACAGGGGGGACTGAAGCTTTCTTT. Protein sequence: CASSRGRTGGTEAFF.

The rearrangement links TRBV6-5 to TRBJ2-2; 8 nucleotides match TRBD2. The ends lost 1 base at V and 6 bases at J; junction bases unmatched: 4. The CDR3 is 15 residues long. Germline V gene sequence: CDR1 MNHEY, CDR2 SVGAGI. For the CDR3, the DNA is TGTGCCAGCAGTTACTGGCGGGAGGCTCCCGGGGAGCTGTTTTTT. Translated: CASSYWREAPGELFF.

The chain links TRBV2 to TRBJ1-2; D may be TRBD1 (5 bases). CDR1 is SNHLY and CDR2 is FYNNEI in the germline V gene. V was trimmed by 4 bases and J by 14 bases, leaving 29 bases between them. The CDR3 is 16 amino acids. CDR3 loop: CASSVVRAEMGSWITF. CDR3 coding DNA: TGTGCCAGCAGTGTTGTCAGGGCCGAAATGGGATCATGGATTACCTTC.

The chain joins TRBV9 to TRBJ2-3; 9 positions agree with TRBD2. Trimming removed 3 bases from V and 1 base from J; junction bases left unmatched: 6. Germline CDR1 SGDLS, CDR2 YYNGEE. The CDR3 consists of 16 residues. CDR3 sequence reads: CASSGTSGWGTDTQYF. As DNA, the CDR3 is TGTGCCAGCAGCGGAACTAGCGGGTGGGGCACAGATACGCAGTATTTT.

The chain joins TRBV19 to TRBJ2-5; D gene unclear. The V gene's germline CDR1 is LNHDA and CDR2 SQIVND (reference sequence). V lost 4 bases to trimming and J lost 5 bases, with 5 bases between them. The CDR3 contains 11 residues. For the CDR3, the DNA is TGTGCCAGTAGTAACTGGGAGACCCAGTACTTC. This sequence encodes CASSNWETQYF. Supplemented by reference TRBV19 and TRBJ2-5, the full variable domain reads DGGITQSPKYLFRKEGQNVTLSCEQNLNHDAMYWYRQDPGQGLRLIYYSQIVNDFQKGDIAEGYSVSREKKESFPLTVTSAQKNPTAFYLCASSNWETQYFGPGTRLLVL.

Sample share makes this clone medium-sized. The rearrangement links TRBV9 to TRBJ1-5, with unresolved D. This CDR3 contains 14 residues. Trimming took 0 bases from V and 0 from J, leaving 4 bases between them. The germline gives CDR1 SGDLS, CDR2 YYNGEE. For the CDR3, the DNA is TGTGCCAGCAGCGTAGAATCTAGCAATCAGCCCCAGCATTTT. Residues: CASSVESSNQPQHF.

The V and J genes are TRBV7-3 and TRBJ2-1, with TRBD1 matching 9 bases. V shed 5 bases and J 2 bases; nucleotides not matched to a gene: 4. Germline CDR1 and CDR2: SGHTA and FQGTGA. This CDR3 is built from 15 residues. The CDR3 DNA is TGTGCCAGCAGCGCCCGACAGGGGGCCTACAATGAGCAGTTCTTC. Amino acids: CASSARQGAYNEQFF.

This clone was seen a handful of times. The genes are TRBV5-1 and TRBJ1-1; 7 bases are shared with TRBD1. With 4 bases clipped from V and 8 bases from J, the junction kept 11 bases outside the gene matches. Germline V gene lookup returns CDR1 SGHRS and CDR2 YFSETQ. This CDR3 is 14 amino acids long. The CDR3 region is CASSPVYRGSEAFF. CDR3 sequence (DNA): TGCGCCAGCAGCCCAGTCTACAGGGGATCCGAAGCTTTCTTT. Full variable domain (remainder filled in from reference TRBV5-1 and TRBJ1-1): KAGVTQTPRYLIKTRGQQVTLSCSPISGHRSVSWYQQTPGQGLQFLFEYFSETQRNKGNFPGRFSGRQFSNSRSEMNVSTLELGDSALYLCASSPVYRGSEAFFGQGTRLTVV.

In this sample, this clone turned up a few times. The chain employs TRBV28 and TRBJ1-2; 12 nucleotides agree with TRBD1. The germline V gene has CDR1 MDHEN and CDR2 SYDVKM. The CDR3 has 14 residues. The J segment lost 7 bases and the V segment lost 7 bases, leaving 7 bases of the junction unmatched. The CDR3 loop reads CASTWDRGRRGYTF. The CDR3 bases are TGTGCCAGCACCTGGGACAGGGGGCGGCGTGGCTACACCTTC.

This chain connects TRBV6-5 to TRBJ2-7, with 10 bases identical to TRBD1. V shed 10 bases and J 3 bases; nucleotides not matched to a gene: 9. The germline CDR1 and CDR2 sequences are MNHEY and SVGAGI. The CDR3 contains 14 residues. CDR3 coding DNA: TGTGCCATCAGCAAGGGACAGGGGCGCTACGAGCAGTACTTC. Translation: CAISKGQGRYEQYF.